This T cell receptor beta chain was identified during a study of T-cell memory formation after mild COVID-19. Study context: Most TCR clusters belonged to a single donor.

Germline assignment: CDR1 MGHRA and CDR2 YSYEKL. The V end was cut by 0 bases, the J end by 2 bases, with 11 bases between. The CDR3 has 16 amino acids. MiXCR, run by TCRdb on the 5' RACE reads, gives a single entry per CDR3 protein. The sample has some 290,000 distinct CDR3 sequences, 16% seen once. Study-level results: Cross-reactive memory appears to have joined, as suggested by some responding clones showing up in pre-infection memory. In second-wave clones peaking day 37, SARS-CoV-2 specificity remained unconfirmed.

In regard to this clonotype: Antigen specificity is unknown.

The sample taken for sequencing was PBMCs or a T cell subset sorted from them (not recorded which). The chain joins TRBV4-1 to TRBJ1-5, with a possible D match to TRBD1 (5 bases). The sequence was obtained from a man younger than 35 who had mild COVID-19 (a few samples of this study predate the infection). Cell type and time point are not known. The CDR3: CASSQEGAGGNQPQHF. The CDR3 DNA follows: TGCGCCAGCAGCCAAGAAGGGGCCGGGGGCAATCAGCCCCAGCATTTT.